This T cell receptor beta chain came from a study of blood T cell repertoires in COVID-19. Study summary: T cells, B-cell-depleted T cells, or PBMCs provided the cDNA or gDNA that served as material.

Authors' processing steps: Amplification of reference gene primers provided the estimated nucleated cell counts. Clones were read by immunoSEQ multiplex PCR, and TCRdb kept only the in-frame ones, dropping some. V and J calls and clone size are those listed in that table; D and trimming were worked out from the DNA. Of approximately 220,000 clones in the sample, 75% to 90% are singletons; the top ten hold approximately 3.8%. CDR3 length equals 14 residues. Per germline, CDR1 MNHEY and CDR2 SVGAGI. Trimming took off 0 bases at V and 4 bases at J, with 6 bases between the two ends. This clone was found once. All enrollees were about 18 to 89 years old and from about two dozen US areas. Donors were grouped by their self-reported clinical history.

This chain links TRBV6-5 with TRBJ1-4; tentatively, D is TRBD1 (6 bases). This receptor was obtained from a woman aged 18-29 years in a cohort exposed to, infected with or recovered from COVID-19 (not recorded which). The source material was PBMCs or T cells enriched from blood (not recorded which). The CDR3 region has the DNA TGTGCCAGCAGTTACTCAGGGGGTAATGAAAAACTGTTTTTT. This codes for CASSYSGGNEKLFF.